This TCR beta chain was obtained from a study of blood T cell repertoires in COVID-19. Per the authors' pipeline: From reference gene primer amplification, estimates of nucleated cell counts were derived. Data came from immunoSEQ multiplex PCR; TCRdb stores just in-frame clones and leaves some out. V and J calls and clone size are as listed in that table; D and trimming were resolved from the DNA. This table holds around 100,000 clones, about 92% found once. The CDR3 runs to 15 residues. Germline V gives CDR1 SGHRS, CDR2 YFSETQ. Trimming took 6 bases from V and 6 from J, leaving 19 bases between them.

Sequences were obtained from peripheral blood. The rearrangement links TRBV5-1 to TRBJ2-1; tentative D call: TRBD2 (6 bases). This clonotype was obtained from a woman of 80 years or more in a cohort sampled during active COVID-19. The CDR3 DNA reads TGCGCCAGCACCCCGGTGGGCGGGGCGGCCAATGAGCAGTTCTTC. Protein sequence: CASTPVGGAANEQFF.